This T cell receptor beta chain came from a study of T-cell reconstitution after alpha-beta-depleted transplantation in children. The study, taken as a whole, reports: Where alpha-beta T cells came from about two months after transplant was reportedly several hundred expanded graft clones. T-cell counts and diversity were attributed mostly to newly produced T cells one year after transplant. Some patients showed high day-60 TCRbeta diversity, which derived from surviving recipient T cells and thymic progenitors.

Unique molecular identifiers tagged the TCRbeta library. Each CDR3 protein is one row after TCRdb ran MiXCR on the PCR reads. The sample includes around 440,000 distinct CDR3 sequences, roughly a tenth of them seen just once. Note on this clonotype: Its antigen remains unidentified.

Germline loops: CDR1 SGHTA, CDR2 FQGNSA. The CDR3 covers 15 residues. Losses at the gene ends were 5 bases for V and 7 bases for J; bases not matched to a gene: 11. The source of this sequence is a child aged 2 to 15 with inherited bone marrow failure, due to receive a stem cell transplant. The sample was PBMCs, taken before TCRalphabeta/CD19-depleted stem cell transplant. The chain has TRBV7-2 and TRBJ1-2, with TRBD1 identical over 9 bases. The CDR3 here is CASSRTRQGESGYTF. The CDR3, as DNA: TGTGCCAGCAGCCGGACTCGACAGGGGGAGAGTGGCTACACCTTC.